This T cell receptor beta chain was identified during a study of T-cell reconstitution after alpha-beta-depleted transplantation in children. Study results and limitations: In some patients, recipient T cells and intrathymic progenitors surviving conditioning explained high day-60 diversity. Several hundred rapidly expanded clones from non-depleted graft cells reportedly supplied alpha-beta T cells about two months post-transplant. T-cell counts and diversity at one year following transplant were attributed mainly to newly produced T cells.

This clonotype occurred many times. Its matching antigen is unknown. Preparing the TCRbeta library involved the use of unique molecular identifiers. Using its own MiXCR run on the PCR reads, TCRdb lists one record per CDR3 protein. Of about 290,000 distinct CDR3 sequences detected, around a tenth appear once; the ten largest clones hold around 7.6%. The CDR3 runs 18 residues. Germline CDR1 is SGHTA and CDR2 is FQGTGA. J was trimmed by 0 bases and V by 5 bases; bases with no gene match: 9. The chain links TRBV7-3 to TRBJ2-6, with 8 bases matching TRBD1. Sequences were derived from PBMCs, sampled before TCRalphabeta/CD19-depleted stem cell transplant. This sequence was found in a boy younger than two with acute myeloid leukemia, due to receive a stem cell transplant. CDR3 loop: CASSLQGAPLSGANVLTF. The CDR3 nucleotides are TGTGCCAGCAGCCTCCAGGGGGCGCCTCTCTCTGGGGCCAACGTCCTGACTTTC.